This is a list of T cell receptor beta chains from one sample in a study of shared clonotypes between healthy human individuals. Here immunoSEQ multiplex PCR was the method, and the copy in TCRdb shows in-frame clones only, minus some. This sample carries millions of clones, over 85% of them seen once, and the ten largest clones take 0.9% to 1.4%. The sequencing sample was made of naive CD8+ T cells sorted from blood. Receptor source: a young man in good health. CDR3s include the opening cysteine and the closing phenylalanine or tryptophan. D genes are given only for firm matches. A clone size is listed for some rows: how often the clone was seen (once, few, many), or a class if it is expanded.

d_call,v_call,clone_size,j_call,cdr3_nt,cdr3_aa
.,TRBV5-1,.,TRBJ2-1,TGCGCCAGCAGCTTGCTTAGCCTGGCTGAGCAGTTCTTC,CASSLLSLAEQFF
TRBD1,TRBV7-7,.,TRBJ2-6,TGTGCTAGCAGCCCAGGCCCGCGATCTTGGACAGGGGCCTCTGGGGCCAACGTCCTGACTTTC,CASSPGPRSWTGASGANVLTF
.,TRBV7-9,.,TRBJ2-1,TGTGCCAGTAATACGGAAGCAGGGAATAGGAATGAGCAGTTCTTC,CASNTEAGNRNEQFF
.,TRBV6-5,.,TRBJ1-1,TGTGCCAGCAGCCCCGGTGAGGGATGGGGCACTGAAGCTTTCTTT,CASSPGEGWGTEAFF
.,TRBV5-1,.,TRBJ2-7,TGCGCCAGCAGCTTGGAGGCCGGGGGCGTCGACGAGCAGTACTTC,CASSLEAGGVDEQYF
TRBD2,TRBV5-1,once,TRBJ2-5,TGCGCCAGCAGCTCTTCGACTAGCGGATCAGGCACCCAGTACTTC,CASSSSTSGSGTQYF
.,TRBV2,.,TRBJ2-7,TGTGCCAGCAGTGAAGCTCTTACCTACGAGCAGTACTTC,CASSEALTYEQYF
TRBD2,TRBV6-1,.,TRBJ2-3,TGTGCCAGCAGTGATAGGCTAGCGGGAGATATCACAGATACGCAGTATTTT,CASSDRLAGDITDTQYF
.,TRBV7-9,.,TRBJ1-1,TGTGCCAGCAGCTTCGTCAGGGAGCTTGAAGCTTTCTTT,CASSFVRELEAFF
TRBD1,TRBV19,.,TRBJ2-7,TGTGCCAGTAGTCGAGAGAGGGGGCCCTACGAGCAGTACTTC,CASSRERGPYEQYF
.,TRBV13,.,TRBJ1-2,TGTGCCAGCAGCTTATCAGGGGAAGATAACTATGGCTACACCTTC,CASSLSGEDNYGYTF
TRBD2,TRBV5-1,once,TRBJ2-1,TGCGCCAGCAGCTCCAGCGGGGGTTATGAGCAGTTCTTC,CASSSSGGYEQFF
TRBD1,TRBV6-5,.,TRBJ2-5,TGTGCCAGCAGCCCGACAGGGGGCAATCAAGAGACCCAGTACTTC,CASSPTGGNQETQYF
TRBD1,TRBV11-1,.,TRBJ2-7,TGTGCCAGCAGCGGGCGACAGGGGTACGAGCAGTACTTC,CASSGRQGYEQYF
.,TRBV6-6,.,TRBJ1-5,TGTGCCAGCAGTTACCGGTCGGAATATAGCAATCAGCCCCAGCATTTT,CASSYRSEYSNQPQHF
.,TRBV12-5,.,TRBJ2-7,TGTGCTAGTGGTTTGGTACAGATTGGGGCGGGAAGGGACGAGCAGTACTTC,CASGLVQIGAGRDEQYF